Below are 21 T cell receptor beta chains sequenced from a single sample in a study of identifying expanded T cells in peripheral blood. Sequenced by immunoSEQ multiplex PCR; TCRdb stores in-frame clones only, minus some. The table has 90,000 to 95,000 clones, roughly 90% seen once. The sequenced sample was blood. The receptor set was obtained from a person between 18 and 69 years old in good health.

The V gene is TRBV18, the J gene TRBJ1-3, with a possible D match to TRBD1 (6 bases). This CDR3 contains 17 residues. Germline-derived CDR1 and CDR2 are KGHSH and LQKENI. V shed 2 bases and J shed 4 bases, with 18 bases lying between them. The CDR3 DNA follows: TGTGCCAGCTCACCAAGGGGCCAAACAGGGTTCGGAAACACCATATATTTT. Its protein is CASSPRGQTGFGNTIYF.

This chain connects TRBV6-6 to TRBJ1-5; 9 bases map to TRBD1. After removal of 5 bases from V and 5 bases from J, the junction contained 7 bases not matched to a gene. The CDR3 is made up of 15 amino acids. CDR1 and CDR2 from the germline V gene are MNHNY and SVGAGI (reference sequence). CDR3 protein: CASSPGTGIYQPQHF. The DNA for the CDR3 is TGTGCCAGCAGTCCCGGGACAGGGATATATCAGCCCCAGCATTTT.

Only one count was recorded for this clone. In DNA, the CDR3 is TGTGCCATCAGCCCACGGGACAGGGGGTACGAGCAGTACTTC. Translated: CAISPRDRGYEQYF. The J gene is TRBJ2-7, the V gene TRBV10-3; TRBD1 aligns across 11 bases. This CDR3 has 14 amino acids. Germline V gene lookup returns CDR1 ENHRY and CDR2 SYGVKD. V was clipped by 6 bases and J by 4 bases; unmatched bases: 5.

The chain carries TRBV5-5 and TRBJ1-1; maybe TRBD1 (6 bases). The CDR3 has 15 amino acids. Per the germline V gene, CDR1 is SGHKS and CDR2 is YYEKEE (reference sequence). V shed 1 base and J shed 0 bases, with 10 bases lying between them. The CDR3 here is CASSLTAGVNTEAFF. Here the CDR3 DNA reads TGTGCCAGCAGCTTGACGGCAGGGGTGAACACTGAAGCTTTCTTT.

This chain links TRBV6-5 with TRBJ1-1; D gene uncertain. Between the trimmed V and J ends, which lost 0 bases and 4 bases, there was a span of 9 bases. The CDR3 is 14 residues long. Germline-derived CDR1 and CDR2 are MNHEY and SVGAGI. The CDR3 loop reads CASSYSFGRTEAFF. In DNA, the CDR3 is TGTGCCAGCAGTTACTCATTCGGACGCACTGAAGCTTTCTTT.

The J gene is TRBJ2-1, the V gene TRBV5-1; TRBD2 matches at 11 bases. The CDR3 length is 16 residues. Germline V lookup: CDR1 SGHRS, CDR2 YFSETQ. V was pared by 0 bases and J by 3 bases, with 2 bases of the junction left unmatched. In DNA form, the CDR3 reads TGCGCCAGCAGCTTGGGACTAGCGGGACTCTACAATGAGCAGTTCTTC. Its protein product is CASSLGLAGLYNEQFF.

The V call is TRBV5-1, the J call TRBJ2-3; D call uncertain. Germline CDR1 SGHRS, CDR2 YFSETQ. This CDR3 is 14 amino acids long. Trimming took 4 bases from V and 2 from J, leaving 11 bases between them. The CDR3 spells CASSETDSTDTQYF. The CDR3 bases are TGCGCCAGCAGCGAAACAGATTCCACAGATACGCAGTATTTT.

Here the CDR3 DNA reads TGTGCCAGCTCACGCCTGGGGACTGAAGCTTTCTTT. Translation gives CASSRLGTEAFF. The gene calls are TRBV18 and TRBJ1-1, with D hard to call. Trimming stripped 4 bases from V and 5 bases from J, with 8 bases between. This CDR3 is built from 12 residues. Looked up from germline, CDR1 is KGHSH and CDR2 is LQKENI.

Written as DNA, the CDR3 is TGTGCCAGTAGTATACTACCCACAAACTATGGCTACACCTTC. It encodes CASSILPTNYGYTF. The chain uses TRBV19 and TRBJ1-2; no definite D call. Germline V lookup: CDR1 LNHDA, CDR2 SQIVND (reference sequence). With 2 bases removed from V and 2 bases from J, the gap between germline ends came to 9 bases. This CDR3 is 14 amino acids long. The complete variable domain, with remaining parts taken from reference TRBV19 and TRBJ1-2, reads DGGITQSPKYLFRKEGQNVTLSCEQNLNHDAMYWYRQDPGQGLRLIYYSQIVNDFQKGDIAEGYSVSREKKESFPLTVTSAQKNPTAFYLCASSILPTNYGYTFGSGTRLTVV.

The rearrangement joins TRBV27 to TRBJ2-5, with 9 bases matching TRBD2. This CDR3 is 16 amino acids long. Germline V gene lookup returns CDR1 MNHEY and CDR2 SMNVEV (reference sequence). After removal of 2 bases from V and 5 bases from J, the junction contained 9 bases not matched to a gene. The CDR3 spells CASSLAGGPVSETQYF. In nucleotides, the CDR3 is TGTGCCAGCAGTTTAGCGGGAGGGCCAGTGTCGGAGACCCAGTACTTC.

The chain uses TRBV29-1 and TRBJ2-1, with TRBD1 identical over 9 bases. This CDR3 region has 13 residues. CDR1 is SQVTM and CDR2 is ANQGSEA in the germline V gene. Losses at the gene ends were 4 bases for V and 15 bases for J; bases not matched to a gene: 13. The CDR3 nucleotides read TGCAGCGTTGCCTGGACCGAGGGACAGGGCGTGTTCTTC. Its translation: CSVAWTEGQGVFF.

The chain links TRBV4-2 to TRBJ2-1; TRBD2 agrees at 9 bases. The V segment lost 1 base and the J segment 4 bases; nucleotides outside the gene matches: 5. This CDR3 is built from 16 residues. Germline CDR1 LGHNA, CDR2 YNFKEQ. CDR3 sequence reads: CASSQVAGDGYNEQFF. DNA of the CDR3: TGTGCCAGCAGCCAAGTAGCGGGAGATGGTTACAATGAGCAGTTCTTC.

This clone was found a few times. The chain combines TRBV6-5 with TRBJ1-3, with D tentatively TRBD1 (5 bases). Germline V gene lookup returns CDR1 MNHEY and CDR2 SVGAGI. The CDR3 length is 14 residues. Deletions cut 7 bases from V and 1 base from J, with 11 bases between. The CDR3 region is CASMGRPSGNTIYF. Here the CDR3 DNA reads TGTGCCAGCATGGGGCGTCCTTCTGGAAACACCATATATTTT.

The V call is TRBV5-5, the J call TRBJ1-1; D might be TRBD1 (5 bases). The germline V gene has CDR1 SGHKS and CDR2 YYEKEE (reference sequence). This CDR3 comprises 15 residues. V was pared by 1 base and J by 5 bases, with 15 bases between. CDR3 protein: CASSLTTGGRTEAFF. In DNA, the CDR3 is TGTGCCAGCAGCTTGACAACAGGTGGGAGGACTGAAGCTTTCTTT. The whole variable domain, remainder taken from reference TRBV5-5 and TRBJ1-1, is DAGVTQSPTHLIKTRGQQVTLRCSPISGHKSVSWYQQVLGQGPQFIFQYYEKEERGRGNFPDRFSARQFPNYSSELNVNALLLGDSALYLCASSLTTGGRTEAFFGQGTRLTVV.

This clone was counted only a few times. This chain connects TRBV2 to TRBJ2-7; possibly TRBD1 for D (5 bases). Germline CDR1 SNHLY, CDR2 FYNNEI. This CDR3 region has 14 residues. Trimming stripped 4 bases from V and 3 bases from J, with 13 bases between. CDR3 residues: CASSGARVNYEQYF. CDR3 in DNA: TGTGCCAGCAGTGGGGCCAGGGTGAACTACGAGCAGTACTTC.

The chain couples TRBV19 to TRBJ2-3; TRBD2 matches 10 bases. Germline V gene data show CDR1 as LNHDA and CDR2 as SQIVND (reference sequence). With 6 bases clipped from V and 2 bases from J, the junction kept 5 bases outside the gene matches. The CDR3 loop spans 15 amino acids. The CDR3 region has the DNA TGTGCCAGTAGGGAAACTAGCGGGACCACAGATACGCAGTATTTT. It codes for CASRETSGTTDTQYF.

The V call is TRBV7-3, the J call TRBJ2-3; a possible D gene is TRBD1 (5 bases). V was shortened by 5 bases and J by 4 bases, with 13 bases between the two germline ends. This CDR3 is built from 14 residues. Germline CDR1 and CDR2: SGHTA and FQGTGA. CDR3 DNA: TGTGCCAGCAGCAAAGTGGGGCGACCAGATACGCAGTATTTT. It is translated as CASSKVGRPDTQYF.

The V call is TRBV4-2, the J call TRBJ1-4; weak D call: TRBD1 (5 bases). The V gene lost 7 bases and the J gene lost 7 bases, with 19 bases spanning the gap. Germline V lookup: CDR1 LGHNA, CDR2 YNFKEQ. The CDR3 contains 15 residues. CDR3 protein: CASMNFGDGGEKLFF. DNA of the CDR3: TGTGCCAGCATGAATTTTGGGGACGGCGGTGAAAAACTGTTTTTT.

This sequence joins TRBV5-1 and TRBJ2-7; D gene unclear. V was cut by 3 bases and J by 3 bases, with 7 bases left in between. Germline V gene lookup returns CDR1 SGHRS and CDR2 YFSETQ. The CDR3 has 12 residues. CDR3 residues: CASSSDGYEQYF. CDR3 sequence (DNA): TGCGCCAGCAGCTCGGATGGCTACGAGCAGTACTTC.

J is TRBJ1-1 and V is TRBV18; no reliable D call. V shed 3 bases and J shed 1 base, with 6 bases lying between them. CDR1 is KGHSH and CDR2 is LQKENI in the germline V gene. The CDR3 has 13 amino acids. CDR3 protein: CASSPDGNTEAFF. The CDR3 DNA sequence: TGTGCCAGCTCACCGGACGGGAACACTGAAGCTTTCTTT. The complete variable domain, with remaining parts taken from reference TRBV18 and TRBJ1-1, reads NAGVMQNPRHLVRRRGQEARLRCSPMKGHSHVYWYRQLPEEGLKFMVYLQKENIIDESGMPKERFSAEFPKEGPSILRIQQVVRGDSAAYFCASSPDGNTEAFFGQGTRLTVV.

The chain combines TRBV7-2 with TRBJ2-7; a possible D gene is TRBD1 (6 bases). The CDR3 totals 14 residues. Deletions cut 5 bases from V and 5 bases from J, with 16 bases between. Germline V gene lookup returns CDR1 SGHTA and CDR2 FQGNSA. CDR3 in DNA: TGTGCCAGCAGCCCCGGACAGAGTAGCGACGAGCAGTACTTC. Protein sequence: CASSPGQSSDEQYF.